What follows is one T cell receptor (beta chain) and its context. Its antigen is as yet unknown. The record originates from a study of human CD8 memory T cell subsets. Study-level results: Stem-like memory and precursor exhausted T cell repertoires showed minimal mutual overlap.

The germline V gene has CDR1 SQVTM and CDR2 ANQGSEA. This CDR3 spans 14 amino acids. Cells classed as stem-like memory CD8+ T cells (TSTEM) were CCR7+ PD-1- TIGIT-. A UMI-labeled 5' RACE approach was the method that produced the TCR beta libraries. Per the authors' pipeline: Each TCR beta library had about 2,600 to 18,000 functional CDR3 beta clonotypes. Each CDR3 protein gets one entry in TCRdb, which reprocessed the 5' RACE reads and gives no DNA. TCRdb, not the original authors, processed these V and J calls. The sample data list around 11,000 distinct CDR3 sequences. Sequences were obtained from CD8+ stem-like memory T cells (TSCM and TCM) sorted from PBMCs. Regarding subset: stem-like memory CD8 T cells (TSTEM), CCR7+ PD-1- TIGIT-. The chain employs TRBV29-1 and TRBJ2-3; TCRdb lists TRBD1, though no DNA is available to test this call. The TCR comes from a human donor in good health. The CDR3 sequence is CSVGWDGHTDTQYF.